The 5 T cell receptor beta chains below all came from one sample that was sequenced in a study of cytomegalovirus exposure and HLA in healthy donors. Amplification used 60 Vbeta primers and 13 Jbeta primers. Some clones are missing from TCRdb's copy, which holds only in-frame ones; the method was immunoSEQ multiplex PCR. Counted here are 200,000 to 250,000 clones, approximately 88% occurring once; the ten biggest clones make up more than 0.6%. Material: PBMCs. These receptors came from a boy under 10 years old in good health and CMV-seronegative.

The chain joins TRBV4-1 to TRBJ2-3; perhaps TRBD2 as D (5 bases). This CDR3 spans 18 amino acids. V was trimmed by 0 bases and J by 4 bases, leaving 20 bases between them. Per germline, CDR1 MGHRA and CDR2 YSYEKL. Here the CDR3 DNA reads TGCGCCAGCAGCCAAGATCCGATGTGGCAGGCGGGTGCAGATACGCAGTATTTT. Its translation is CASSQDPMWQAGADTQYF.

This chain uses TRBV7-6 with TRBJ2-1; 8 bases fit TRBD2. The CDR3 has 16 residues. In germline, CDR1 is SGHVS, CDR2 FNYEAQ. Unmatched junction bases numbered 11, after V lost 3 bases and J lost 7 bases. The CDR3 coding sequence is TGTGCCAGCAGCTTGGCGTACGGGGGGGCCGGGAATGAGCAGTTCTTC. This translates into CASSLAYGGAGNEQFF.

The chain employs TRBV6-1 and TRBJ2-1; a possible D gene is TRBD2 (6 bases). The CDR3 runs 15 residues. Trimming pared 5 bases from V and 0 bases from J, leaving 11 bases between. Germline CDR1 and CDR2: MNHNS and SASEGT. The CDR3 bases are TGTGCCAGCAGTTCTAGCGCTAGCTCCTACAATGAGCAGTTCTTC. Translated, it gives CASSSSASSYNEQFF.

The chain has TRBV5-6 and TRBJ2-7; 7 nucleotides align to TRBD1. Germline-derived CDR1 and CDR2 are SGHDT and YYEEEE. V lost 4 bases to trimming and J lost 3 bases; unmatched junction nucleotides: 10. There are 15 residues in the CDR3. In DNA, the CDR3 is TGTGCCAGCAGCCAACTTGGGGACAGTAACTACGAGCAGTACTTC. Amino acid sequence: CASSQLGDSNYEQYF.

V usage is TRBV6-5 and J usage is TRBJ2-1, with TRBD2 matching 10 bases. Germline CDR1 is MNHEY and CDR2 is SVGAGI. The CDR3 consists of 15 residues. V gave up 6 bases and J gave up 6 bases; unmatched junction bases: 8. CDR3 protein: CASRLSGGARNEQFF. CDR3 DNA: TGTGCCAGCAGGCTAAGCGGGGGGGCGCGCAATGAGCAGTTCTTC.